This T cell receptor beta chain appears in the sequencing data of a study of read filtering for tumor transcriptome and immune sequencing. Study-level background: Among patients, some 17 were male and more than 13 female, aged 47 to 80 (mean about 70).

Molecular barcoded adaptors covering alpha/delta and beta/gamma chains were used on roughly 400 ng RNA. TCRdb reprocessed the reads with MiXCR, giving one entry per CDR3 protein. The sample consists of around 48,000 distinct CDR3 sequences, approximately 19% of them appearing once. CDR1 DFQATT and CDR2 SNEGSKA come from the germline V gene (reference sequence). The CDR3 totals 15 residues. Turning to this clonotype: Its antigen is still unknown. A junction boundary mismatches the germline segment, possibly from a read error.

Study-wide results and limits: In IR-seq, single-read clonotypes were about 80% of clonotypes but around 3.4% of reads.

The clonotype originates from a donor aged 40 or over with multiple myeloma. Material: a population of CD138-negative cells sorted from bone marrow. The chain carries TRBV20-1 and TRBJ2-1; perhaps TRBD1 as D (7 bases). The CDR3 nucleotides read TGCGGTGCTATGCGGGGACAGAGTTTCTACAATGAGCAGTTCTTC. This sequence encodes CGAMRGQSFYNEQFF.